A selection of T cell receptor beta chains follows, all from one sample in a study of spatial heterogeneity in lung cancer. TCRdb used MiXCR to reprocess the 5' RACE reads, holding one entry per CDR3 protein. This table has about 87,000 distinct CDR3 sequences, just under 20% appearing once. The source was PBMCs, collected at follow-up. All receptors derive from a male donor with early-stage non-small cell lung cancer. Each CDR3 is given with its conserved first and last residue. D genes are given only for firm matches. The size field is filled for only some rows; it gives once, few, many or a size class.

d_call j_call v_call clone_size cdr3_length cdr3_aa cdr3_nt
NA TRBJ1-1 TRBV7-9 many 13 CASSLSGGTEAFF TGTGCCAGCAGCTTAAGTGGGGGGACTGAAGCTTTCTTT
NA TRBJ2-1 TRBV20-1 few 15 CSAPQSVGGPGEQFF TGCAGTGCGCCTCAAAGTGTGGGGGGGCCGGGAGAGCAGTTCTTC
NA TRBJ1-5 TRBV7-2 NA 14 CASSSPGARQPQHF TGTGCCAGCAGCTCCCCAGGGGCGCGTCAGCCCCAGCATTTT
NA TRBJ2-5 TRBV5-6 NA 14 CASSNGWFQETQYF TGTGCCAGCAGCAATGGCTGGTTTCAAGAGACCCAGTACTTC
NA TRBJ2-2 TRBV7-6 NA 14 CASSMGAVTGELFF TGTGCCAGCTCAATGGGCGCGGTCACCGGGGAGCTGTTTTTT
NA TRBJ1-4 TRBV6-5 NA 16 CASSYSKRRINEKLFF TGTGCCAGCAGTTACTCGAAAAGACGGATTAATGAAAAACTGTTTTTT
NA TRBJ1-1 TRBV20-1 many 11 CSDTSQPQAFF TGCAGTGACACGTCACAGCCTCAAGCTTTCTTT
NA TRBJ2-2 TRBV5-1 few 13 CASSLERAGELFF TGCGCCAGCAGCTTGGAACGCGCCGGGGAGCTGTTTTTT
NA TRBJ2-7 TRBV5-4 NA 17 CASSLGGPALGGDEQYF TGTGCCAGCAGCTTGGGTGGGCCTGCGCTGGGGGGAGACGAGCAGTACTTC
NA TRBJ1-2 TRBV20-1 NA 13 CSASVGAGYGYTF TGCAGTGCTAGCGTGGGGGCTGGGTATGGCTACACCTTC
TRBD1 TRBJ2-7 TRBV18 few 12 CASSHRGDEQYF TGTGCCAGCTCACACAGGGGGGACGAGCAGTACTTC